These 11 T cell receptor beta chains were all obtained from the same sample, sequenced in a study of spatial heterogeneity in lung cancer. TCRdb reprocessed the 5' RACE reads via MiXCR and lists one record per CDR3 protein. This sample has 50,000 to 55,000 distinct CDR3 sequences, with roughly 7% found just once. The sample's time point: sample taken at primary tumor resection. Without sorting, whole RNA was sequenced from tumor, nontumor lung or frozen PBMC. The source was PBMCs, collected at surgery. These receptor sequences come from a female donor with early-stage non-small cell lung cancer.

This clonotype was seen repeatedly, ten times or more. This chain links TRBV7-9 with TRBJ2-7; D is perhaps TRBD1 or TRBD2 (5 bases each). V gave up 3 bases and J gave up 3 bases, with 6 bases separating them. This CDR3 has 12 residues. Per the germline V gene, CDR1 is SEHNR and CDR2 is FQNEAQ (reference sequence). CDR3 coding DNA: TGTGCCAGCAGCTTGGGGGACTACGAGCAGTACTTC. It specifies CASSLGDYEQYF.

Only a few counts were recorded for this clonotype. This chain connects TRBV12-3 or TRBV12-4 to TRBJ2-3; possibly TRBD2 for D (6 bases). This CDR3 is built from 14 residues. V was clipped by 3 bases and J by 1 base, with 8 bases between them. CDR3: CASSFPGGTDTQYF. The CDR3, as DNA: TGTGCCAGCAGTTTCCCGGGGGGCACAGATACGCAGTATTTT.

The chain recombines TRBV7-8 with TRBJ2-5; 15 bases line up with TRBD2. Germline lookup yields CDR1 SGHVS and CDR2 FQNEAQ. This CDR3 is built from 17 residues. V trimming: 5 bases; J trimming: 5 bases; junction bases outside the gene matches: 9. Here the CDR3 reads CASSQGLAGGTAETQYF. CDR3 nucleotides: TGTGCCAGCAGCCAAGGACTAGCGGGGGGGACCGCGGAGACCCAGTACTTC.

This clonotype has at least ten counts. The J gene is TRBJ2-3, the V gene TRBV5-6; perhaps TRBD2 as D (7 bases). Trimming shortened V by 6 bases and J by 5 bases, and 19 bases separated the two germline ends. The germline gives CDR1 SGHDT, CDR2 YYEEEE. This CDR3 spans 15 amino acids. The CDR3, as DNA: TGTGCCAGCACCCTTGGGGGGGGGCCGAAAGATACGCAGTATTTT. Translating gives CASTLGGGPKDTQYF.

In this sample, this clonotype turned up many times. The chain joins TRBV20-1 to TRBJ1-5; D not resolved. Deletions cut 1 base from V and 4 bases from J, with 5 bases between. Germline CDR1 is DFQATT and CDR2 is SNEGSKA (reference sequence). The CDR3 covers 12 residues. In DNA form, the CDR3 reads TGCAGTGCTAGAGTAGAGAATCAGCCCCAGCATTTT. Its translation: CSARVENQPQHF.

The gene calls are TRBV7-3 and TRBJ2-5; D is unclear. Per the germline V gene, CDR1 is SGHTA and CDR2 is FQGTGA. V was clipped by 6 bases and J by 2 bases, with 10 bases between them. The CDR3 has 13 amino acids. The chain's CDR3 is CASREAGQETQYF. The CDR3 nucleotides are TGTGCCAGCAGAGAGGCCGGTCAAGAGACCCAGTACTTC.

The gene calls are TRBV3-1 and TRBJ2-4; the match to TRBD1 covers 7 bases. In germline, CDR1 is LGHDT, CDR2 YNNKEL (reference sequence). With 4 bases clipped from V and 3 bases from J, the junction kept 6 bases outside the gene matches. The CDR3 has 15 residues. CDR3 sequence: CASSRTGEGKNIQYF. DNA for the CDR3: TGTGCCAGCAGCCGGACAGGAGAAGGCAAAAACATTCAGTACTTC. The variable domain in full, with the rest retrieved from reference TRBV3-1 and TRBJ2-4, is DTAVSQTPKYLVTQMGNDKSIKCEQNLGHDTMYWYKQDSKKFLKIMFSYNNKELIINETVPNRFSPKSPDKAHLNLHINSLELGDSAVYFCASSRTGEGKNIQYFGAGTRLSVL.

This clonotype appeared many times. V is TRBV6-2 or TRBV6-3 and J is TRBJ1-2; no clear D. CDR3 size: 13 residues. CDR1 and CDR2 (germline): MNHEY, SVGEGT. Trimming left V 5 bases short and J 2 bases short, with 9 bases between. As DNA, the CDR3 is TGTGCCAGCAGTCGTACAGAAAACTATGGCTACACCTTC. It is translated as CASSRTENYGYTF.

The gene calls are TRBV6-4 and TRBJ2-5; TRBD2 matches at 11 bases. CDR3 size: 17 residues. After removal of 6 bases from V and 0 bases from J, the junction contained 9 bases not matched to a gene. Germline V gives CDR1 MRHNA, CDR2 SNTAGT. The CDR3 sequence: CASREGSGGVNQETQYF. CDR3 DNA: TGTGCCAGCAGAGAGGGTAGCGGGGGGGTAAACCAAGAGACCCAGTACTTC.

This chain connects TRBV5-4 to TRBJ2-3, with D possibly TRBD1 on 5 matching bases. The CDR3 has 15 residues. V dropped 0 bases and J dropped 1 base, with 9 bases sitting between them. The germline V gene encodes CDR1 SGHNT and CDR2 YYREEE (reference sequence). The CDR3 DNA reads TGTGCCAGCAGCTTGGACAGGAAAGGCACAGATACGCAGTATTTT. It encodes CASSLDRKGTDTQYF.

This clonotype was seen many times. This rearrangement joins TRBV7-2 to TRBJ2-3, with a weak D call TRBD1 (6 bases). The V end was cut by 0 bases, the J end by 11 bases, with 15 bases between. CDR1 is SGHTA and CDR2 is FQGNSA in the germline V gene. The CDR3 extends over 14 amino acids. The DNA of the CDR3 is TGTGCCAGCAGCTTAGCCCGAGGGGGAGAAATGCAGTATTTT. As protein: CASSLARGGEMQYF.